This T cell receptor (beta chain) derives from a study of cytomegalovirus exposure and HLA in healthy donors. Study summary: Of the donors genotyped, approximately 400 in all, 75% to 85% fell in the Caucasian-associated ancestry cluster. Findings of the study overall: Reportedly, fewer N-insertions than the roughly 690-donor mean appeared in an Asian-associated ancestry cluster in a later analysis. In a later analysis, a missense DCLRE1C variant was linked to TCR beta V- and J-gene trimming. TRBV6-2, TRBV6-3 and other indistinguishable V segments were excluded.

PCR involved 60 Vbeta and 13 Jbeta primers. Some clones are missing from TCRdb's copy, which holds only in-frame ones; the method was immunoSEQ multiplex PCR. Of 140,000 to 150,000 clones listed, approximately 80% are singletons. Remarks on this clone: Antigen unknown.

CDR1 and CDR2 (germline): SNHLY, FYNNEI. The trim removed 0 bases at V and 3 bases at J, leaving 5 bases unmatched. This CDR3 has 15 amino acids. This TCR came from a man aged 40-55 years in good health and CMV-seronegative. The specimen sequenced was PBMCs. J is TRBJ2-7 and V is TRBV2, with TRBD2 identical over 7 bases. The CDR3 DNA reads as TGTGCCAGCAGTGAAGCCTTCAGGGAGGGCTACGAGCAGTACTTC. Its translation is CASSEAFREGYEQYF.